The 30 T cell receptor beta chains below all came from one sample that was sequenced in a study of blood T cells in healthy people across ages. A second roughly 7 to 11 cycle PCR used barcoded and J-beta primers. TCRdb re-derived calls from the 5' RACE reads in MiXCR, one entry per CDR3 protein. The sample holds over 1,500,000 distinct CDR3 sequences, approximately 39% seen once. The sequenced sample was blood. The receptors here all came from a human donor in good health.

CDR3 bases: TGTGCCAGCTCACCATCGGCGGGGGGAACCGAGACCCAGTACTTC. This codes for CASSPSAGGTETQYF. The chain uses TRBV18 and TRBJ2-5; 8 bases line up with TRBD2. Germline trimming cut 2 bases from V and 5 bases from J; bases unmatched to any gene: 7. Germline V gene data show CDR1 as KGHSH and CDR2 as LQKENI. The CDR3 runs to 15 residues. Filled out from reference TRBV18 and TRBJ2-5, the complete variable domain reads NAGVMQNPRHLVRRRGQEARLRCSPMKGHSHVYWYRQLPEEGLKFMVYLQKENIIDESGMPKERFSAEFPKEGPSILRIQQVVRGDSAAYFCASSPSAGGTETQYFGPGTRLLVL.

This clonotype was counted a few times. The chain has TRBV12-5 and TRBJ2-7; weak D call: TRBD2 (5 bases). V lost 5 bases, J lost 3 bases, and 8 bases lay in between. There are 12 residues in the CDR3. Germline CDR1 reads LGHNT; CDR2 reads FRNRAP. The CDR3 DNA sequence: TGTGCTAGTGGTGTCGGGATCTACGAGCAGTACTTC. Amino acid sequence: CASGVGIYEQYF.

A remark on this clonotype: This may arise from a read error, as a much more abundant clone is one base away. This chain links TRBV6-2 or TRBV6-3 with TRBJ1-2, with D uncertain. This CDR3 is built from 14 residues. Germline CDR1 and CDR2: MNHEY and SVGEGT. The CDR3 bases are TGTGTCAGCAGTTACTCCGGACCTGCGTATGGCTACACCTTC. Its translation: CVSSYSGPAYGYTF.

This clonotype has only a few counts. V gene TRBV7-2 combines with J gene TRBJ2-1, with a possible D match to TRBD1 (5 bases). CDR3 size: 14 residues. Trimming took off 0 bases at V and 9 bases at J, with 12 bases between the two ends. In germline, CDR1 is SGHTA, CDR2 FQGNSA. CDR3 DNA sequence: TGTGCCAGCAGCTTAGCCCGTCAGGGCCCTGAGCAGTTCTTC. Translating it yields CASSLARQGPEQFF. The variable domain in full, completed from reference TRBV7-2 and TRBJ2-1, reads GAGVSQSPSNKVTEKGKDVELRCDPISGHTALYWYRQSLGQGLEFLIYFQGNSAPDKSGLPSDRFSAERTGGSVSTLTIQRTQQEDSAVYLCASSLARQGPEQFFGPGTRLTVL.

This clonotype was counted a single time. At one end the junction does not follow the germline gene, possibly because of a read error. V usage is TRBV7-9 and J usage is TRBJ2-4, with D maybe TRBD1 (5 bases). The DNA matches TRBJ2-7 better at its end, which makes the J call doubtful. Germline values: CDR1 SEHNR, CDR2 FQNEAQ (reference sequence). The CDR3 spans 12 residues. The CDR3 loop reads CAGSLNRFEQYF. CDR3 sequence (DNA): TGTGCCGGCAGCTTAAACAGGTTCGAGCAGTACTTC.

This clonotype came up a few times. The chain joins TRBV29-1 to TRBJ2-1; 10 nucleotides agree with TRBD2. V lost 3 bases and J lost 4; bases outside the gene matches: 9. Germline CDR1 is SQVTM and CDR2 is ANQGSEA. The CDR3 is 16 residues long. The CDR3 sequence: CSVEEGGAGGYNEQFF. The CDR3 region has the DNA TGCAGCGTTGAGGAGGGGGGAGCGGGGGGGTACAATGAGCAGTTCTTC.

In its sample, this clonotype was seen a few times. The chain employs TRBV27 and TRBJ2-3, with 8 bases identical to TRBD2. With 3 bases clipped from V and 4 bases from J, the junction kept 9 bases outside the gene matches. From germline, CDR1 is MNHEY and CDR2 SMNVEV (reference sequence). This CDR3 contains 16 residues. Written as DNA, the CDR3 is TGTGCCAGCAGTTTGTCGGGGACTAGGGGCGCAGATACGCAGTATTTT. The encoded protein is CASSLSGTRGADTQYF.

The table lists this clonotype with a few counts. This sequence joins TRBV15 and TRBJ1-5, with D possibly being TRBD1 (5 bases). CDR3 length: 17 amino acids. Trimming took off 3 bases at V and 7 bases at J, with 22 bases between the two ends. Germline lookup yields CDR1 LNHNV and CDR2 YYDKDF (reference sequence). CDR3 coding DNA: TGTGCCACCAGCAGTGCCTCCGGGACCTTAAACGGGCAGCCCCAGCATTTT. It encodes CATSSASGTLNGQPQHF.

V usage is TRBV11-1 and J usage is TRBJ1-2; perhaps TRBD1 as D (6 bases). Per the germline V gene, CDR1 is SGHAT and CDR2 is FQDESV (reference sequence). The CDR3 extends over 17 amino acids. Trimming pared 4 bases from V and 3 bases from J, leaving 21 bases between. The CDR3 DNA follows: TGTGCCAGCAGCTCACGCCACAGGGATCACCCCTACTATGGCTACACCTTC. This translates into CASSSRHRDHPYYGYTF.

The gene calls are TRBV20-1 and TRBJ2-5; a possible D gene is TRBD1 (6 bases). The CDR3 has 13 amino acids. CDR1 and CDR2 from the germline V gene are DFQATT and SNEGSKA (reference sequence). V was shortened by 5 bases and J by 3 bases, with 13 bases between the two germline ends. CDR3 DNA sequence: TGCAGTGCTCAGGGACATTCCGAAGAGACCCAGTACTTC. Protein: CSAQGHSEETQYF.

This clonotype turned up a few times. V is TRBV10-3 and J is TRBJ1-2; possibly TRBD1 for D (6 bases). Trimming pared 6 bases from V and 3 bases from J, leaving 11 bases between. The germline V gene encodes CDR1 ENHRY and CDR2 SYGVKD. The CDR3 is made up of 13 amino acids. This CDR3 reads CAIREDSDYGYTF. The CDR3 DNA sequence: TGTGCCATCAGGGAGGACAGCGACTATGGCTACACCTTC.

The gene calls are TRBV13 and TRBJ2-7; D is uncertain. CDR3 size: 16 residues. Germline CDR1 PRHDT, CDR2 FYEKMQ (reference sequence). V was clipped by 0 bases and J by 6 bases, with 18 bases between them. The CDR3 is CASSLGAGLEFFEQYF. Here the CDR3 DNA reads TGTGCCAGCAGCTTAGGCGCTGGCCTGGAGTTTTTCGAGCAGTACTTC. Supplemented by reference TRBV13 and TRBJ2-7, the full variable domain reads AAGVIQSPRHLIKEKRETATLKCYPIPRHDTVYWYQQGPGQDPQFLISFYEKMQSDKGSIPDRFSAQQFSDYHSELNMSSLELGDSALYFCASSLGAGLEFFEQYFGPGTRLTVT.

Only a few counts were recorded for this clonotype. CDR3 loop: CASSLASGTGFYEQYF. The CDR3 DNA reads TGTGCCAGCAGCTTAGCATCTGGGACAGGGTTCTACGAGCAGTACTTC. The V call is TRBV11-3, the J call TRBJ2-7, with 9 positions matching TRBD1. Unmatched junction bases numbered 7, after V lost 1 base and J lost 3 bases. CDR3 size: 16 residues. Germline CDR1 reads SGHNT; CDR2 reads YENEEA. The full variable domain, in which reference TRBV11-3 and TRBJ2-7 provide the parts outside the CDR3, is EAGVVQSPRYKIIEKKQPVAFWCNPISGHNTLYWYLQNLGQGPELLIRYENEEAVDDSQLPKDRFSAERLKGVDSTLKIQPAELGDSAVYLCASSLASGTGFYEQYFGPGTRLTVT.

This clonotype turned up a few times. The rearrangement joins TRBV6-5 to TRBJ2-7, with TRBD1 identical over 7 bases. V lost 4 bases to trimming and J lost 2 bases; unmatched junction nucleotides: 11. Germline assignment: CDR1 MNHEY and CDR2 SVGAGI. The CDR3 runs to 16 residues. CDR3 loop: CASSSHGYRGPYEQYF. In DNA form, the CDR3 reads TGTGCCAGCAGTTCTCACGGGTACAGGGGACCCTACGAGCAGTACTTC.

This chain connects TRBV20-1 to TRBJ1-2; no reliable D call. The germline V and J ends were trimmed by 3 bases and 0 bases, with 8 bases remaining between them. CDR1 is DFQATT and CDR2 is SNEGSKA in the germline V gene (reference sequence). This CDR3 spans 13 amino acids. As DNA, the CDR3 is TGCAGTGCTAGGGGGAAAGCTAACTATGGCTACACCTTC. This translates into CSARGKANYGYTF.

This chain links TRBV7-9 with TRBJ2-5; D could derive from TRBD1 or TRBD2 (7 bases each). The CDR3 runs 13 residues. Germline V gene data show CDR1 as SEHNR and CDR2 as FQNEAQ (reference sequence). V was shortened by 11 bases and J by 2 bases, with 15 bases between the two germline ends. The CDR3 region has the DNA TGTGCCGGGGGGGACAGTCTTCAAGAGACCCAGTACTTC. Translating gives CAGGDSLQETQYF. Supplemented by reference TRBV7-9 and TRBJ2-5, the full variable domain reads DTGVSQNPRHKITKRGQNVTFRCDPISEHNRLYWYRQTLGQGPEFLTYFQNEAQLEKSRLLSDRFSAERPKGSFSTLEIQRTEQGDSAMYLCAGGDSLQETQYFGPGTRLLVL.

This sequence joins TRBV14 and TRBJ2-1; maybe TRBD2 (6 bases). The V gene lost 0 bases and the J gene lost 4 bases, with 13 bases spanning the gap. The CDR3 is 16 amino acids. From germline, CDR1 is SGHDN and CDR2 FVKESK. The CDR3 region has the DNA TGTGCCAGCAGCCAAGATAGGGCGGGGCCATACAATGAGCAGTTCTTC. This encodes CASSQDRAGPYNEQFF.

V is TRBV6-5 and J is TRBJ1-1; D might be TRBD1 (6 bases). This CDR3 has 14 amino acids. V was shortened by 2 bases and J by 6 bases, with 13 bases between the two germline ends. The V gene's germline CDR1 is MNHEY and CDR2 SVGAGI. In DNA form, the CDR3 reads TGTGCCAGCAGTTACGTCCAGGGGACCGCTGAAGCTTTCTTT. This encodes CASSYVQGTAEAFF.

The V call is TRBV20-1, the J call TRBJ2-5, with 10 bases matching TRBD2. The CDR3 contains 15 residues. Germline CDR1 reads DFQATT; CDR2 reads SNEGSKA (reference sequence). J lost 11 bases, V lost 0 bases, and 12 bases had no gene match. CDR3: CSARDLASGGQKQYF. The CDR3 DNA follows: TGCAGTGCTAGAGATCTGGCTAGCGGGGGCCAAAAGCAGTACTTC.

The rearrangement links TRBV29-1 to TRBJ2-2; 14 nucleotides match TRBD2. Germline-derived CDR1 and CDR2 are SQVTM and ANQGSEA. Germline trimming cut 7 bases from V and 6 bases from J; bases unmatched to any gene: 4. The CDR3 is made up of 14 amino acids. CDR3 coding DNA: TGCAGCGGTAGACTAGCGGGGGGGCCCGGGGAGCTGTTTTTT. It specifies CSGRLAGGPGELFF.

This clonotype has just a few counts. V and J are TRBV20-1 and TRBJ2-7; TRBD2 is a possible D gene (6 bases). Germline CDR1 is DFQATT and CDR2 is SNEGSKA (reference sequence). This CDR3 comprises 13 residues. V lost 5 bases, J lost 0 bases, and 11 bases lay in between. The CDR3 bases are TGCAGTGCTGTGGACTACGGCTCCTACGAGCAGTACTTC. It codes for CSAVDYGSYEQYF.

The chain employs TRBV5-1 and TRBJ2-1; D is possibly TRBD2 (6 bases). With 4 bases removed from V and 0 bases from J, the gap between germline ends came to 14 bases. This CDR3 is built from 16 residues. The germline gives CDR1 SGHRS, CDR2 YFSETQ. The CDR3 reads CASSGGDPSSYNEQFF. The CDR3 coding sequence is TGCGCCAGCAGCGGCGGGGACCCGAGCTCCTACAATGAGCAGTTCTTC.

The table lists this clonotype with many counts. V usage is TRBV7-9 and J usage is TRBJ2-7; TRBD1 or TRBD2 may be the D gene (5 bases each). Germline CDR1 is SEHNR and CDR2 is FQNEAQ (reference sequence). V lost 2 bases and J lost 2, with 13 bases in between. The length of the CDR3 is 15 residues. CDR3 loop: CASSLRGTGAYEQYF. In DNA form, the CDR3 reads TGTGCCAGCAGCTTAAGAGGGACGGGCGCCTACGAGCAGTACTTC.

V is TRBV4-3 and J is TRBJ2-2, with 7 bases matching TRBD1. V lost 1 base to trimming and J lost 3 bases; unmatched junction nucleotides: 11. The CDR3 consists of 18 residues. Germline values: CDR1 LGHNA, CDR2 YSLEER. CDR3 nucleotide sequence: TGCGCCAGCAGCCAAGTAGGGGATATAGGGGGCGACACCGGGGAGCTGTTTTTT. This encodes CASSQVGDIGGDTGELFF.

The gene calls are TRBV7-2 and TRBJ2-4, with a possible D match to TRBD1 (6 bases). The last part of the DNA fits TRBJ2-5 better; the J call may be wrong. Germline V gives CDR1 SGHTA, CDR2 FQGNSA. CDR3 size: 14 residues. CDR3 residues: CASSFEGDIETQYF. In DNA, the CDR3 is TGTGCCAGCAGCTTCGAGGGGGATATAGAGACCCAGTACTTC.

This clonotype was seen more than once but under ten times. The J gene is TRBJ1-2, the V gene TRBV20-1, with 8 nucleotides matching TRBD1. The V and J ends lost 2 bases and 4 bases, in that order; junction bases with no gene match: 12. CDR3 size: 16 residues. CDR1 is DFQATT, CDR2 SNEGSKA, per germline (reference sequence). This CDR3 is CSARHPNGQGFYGYTF. The CDR3 DNA sequence: TGCAGTGCTAGACACCCCAACGGACAGGGATTCTATGGCTACACCTTC.

J is TRBJ2-1 and V is TRBV11-3, with 8 bases matching TRBD1. Looked up from germline, CDR1 is SGHNT and CDR2 is YENEEA. This CDR3 comprises 16 residues. The V gene end was trimmed by 0 bases and the J gene end by 8 bases; junction bases not matched to a gene: 9. CDR3 residues: CASSLDRGQVGDEQFF. CDR3 DNA sequence: TGTGCCAGCAGCTTAGATAGGGGACAGGTTGGGGATGAGCAGTTCTTC. The complete variable domain, with remaining parts taken from reference TRBV11-3 and TRBJ2-1, reads EAGVVQSPRYKIIEKKQPVAFWCNPISGHNTLYWYLQNLGQGPELLIRYENEEAVDDSQLPKDRFSAERLKGVDSTLKIQPAELGDSAVYLCASSLDRGQVGDEQFFGPGTRLTVL.

The chain employs TRBV29-1 and TRBJ1-1; 11 bases fit TRBD1. V dropped 7 bases and J dropped 6; count of bases not matched to a gene: 4. This CDR3 comprises 12 residues. CDR1 and CDR2 from the germline V gene are SQVTM and ANQGSEA. The CDR3 spells CSAGQGAAEAFF. The CDR3 DNA reads TGCAGCGCCGGACAGGGGGCGGCTGAAGCTTTCTTT.

With respect to this clonotype: An end of the junction does not agree with germline; a read error may underlie this. V and J are TRBV18 and TRBJ1-1, with 9 bases lining up with TRBD1. CDR1 and CDR2 (germline): KGHSH, LQKENI. CDR3 length equals 17 residues. CDR3 residues: CASSQSGTGLRSTEVFF. DNA of the CDR3: TGTGCCAGCTCACAATCCGGGACAGGGTTAAGGAGCACTGAAGTTTTCTTT.

The chain employs TRBV4-1 and TRBJ2-3, with D uncertain. Trimming stripped 3 bases from V and 6 bases from J, with 10 bases between. The germline V gene encodes CDR1 MGHRA and CDR2 YSYEKL. CDR3 length: 13 residues. This chain's CDR3 is CASSQEQVDTQYF. The CDR3 region has the DNA TGCGCCAGCAGCCAGGAGCAGGTTGATACGCAGTATTTT.